This TCR beta chain is from a study of blood T cell repertoires in COVID-19. Study context: The analysed material was cDNA or gDNA that came from T cells, B-cell-depleted T cells, or PBMCs.

Profiled with immunoSEQ multiplex PCR; TCRdb holds only in-frame clones, not every one. The top ten hold almost 40% of the sample, which has around 26,000 clones, roughly 76% seen once. This clone was seen a single time. The CDR3 totals 15 residues. The V segment lost 4 bases and the J segment 9 bases; nucleotides outside the gene matches: 12. CDR1 is SGHNT, CDR2 YENEEA, per germline. The source material was peripheral blood. The sequence came from a man in his 70s with acute or convalescent COVID-19. The V and J genes are TRBV11-3 and TRBJ2-1; 7 bases fit TRBD2. The CDR3 spells CASSSGLGLRGEQFF. As DNA, the CDR3 is TGTGCCAGCAGCTCCGGACTAGGGTTGAGGGGTGAGCAGTTCTTC.